One and the same sample provided the 18 T cell receptor beta chains below, sequenced in a study of blood T cells in healthy people across ages (dated by TCRdb to the mid-2010s). Libraries were made using 5' RACE. Sequencer: Illumina HiSeq 2500. A second PCR of about 6 to 11 cycles was performed with a sample-barcoded 5' primer and a J-beta primer mix. TCRdb redid the processing of the public reads, applying fastp at Q25 and MiXCR, and retained in-frame beta chains. Entries that share a CDR3 protein sequence are merged under the most common genes and DNA. This sample holds 750,000 or so distinct CDR3 sequences; 20% to 25% were observed only once. Under 10% of the sample comes from the top ten. This sample also appeared in a second study, on T cells of mothers and their children.

The sample taken for sequencing was blood. These receptor sequences come from a boy aged 5-17 years in good health.

V gene TRBV6-5 combines with J gene TRBJ2-5; 14 bases agree with TRBD2. TRBJ2-1 matches the DNA end more closely, so the J call is doubtful. This CDR3 spans 17 amino acids. The germline CDR1 and CDR2 sequences are MNHEY and SVGAGI. CDR3 residues: CASSSGTSGSPYNEQFF. CDR3 bases: TGTGCCAGCAGTTCCGGGACTAGCGGGAGCCCCTACAATGAGCAGTTCTTC.

This clonotype was found a few times. This chain uses TRBV4-1 with TRBJ2-5; perhaps TRBD2 as D (6 bases). Trimming took 1 base from V and 4 from J, leaving 22 bases between them. CDR1 and CDR2 from the germline V gene are MGHRA and YSYEKL. The CDR3 is made up of 18 amino acids. The chain's CDR3 is CASSQVTFVREVRETQYF. CDR3 bases: TGCGCCAGCAGCCAAGTAACGTTCGTGCGGGAAGTTAGAGAGACCCAGTACTTC.

This clonotype was detected ten times or more. V and J are TRBV4-3 and TRBJ2-5; weak D call: TRBD1 (6 bases). The germline V and J ends were trimmed by 0 bases and 3 bases, with 8 bases remaining between them. CDR1 and CDR2 from the germline V gene are LGHNA and YSLEER. This CDR3 contains 14 residues. Here the CDR3 reads CASSQDTGKETQYF. The CDR3 DNA reads as TGCGCCAGCAGCCAAGATACAGGGAAAGAGACCCAGTACTTC.

This clonotype occurred a few times. The rearrangement uses TRBV20-1 and TRBJ1-2; 10 bases are shared with TRBD1. Per the germline V gene, CDR1 is DFQATT and CDR2 is SNEGSKA (reference sequence). Germline trimming cut 3 bases from V and 2 bases from J; bases unmatched to any gene: 9. The CDR3 has 16 amino acids. The CDR3 loop reads CSARLGQGFRNYGYTF. The DNA for the CDR3 is TGCAGTGCTAGGTTGGGACAGGGGTTTAGGAACTATGGCTACACCTTC.

The V call is TRBV7-9, the J call TRBJ1-6, with D tentatively TRBD1 (6 bases). Germline lookup yields CDR1 SEHNR and CDR2 FQNEAQ (reference sequence). V lost 5 bases to trimming and J lost 9 bases, with 14 bases between them. The length of the CDR3 is 14 residues. CDR3 amino acids: CASSNSRGSSPLHF. The CDR3 coding sequence is TGTGCCAGCAGCAACTCCAGGGGTAGTTCACCCCTCCACTTT.

The rearrangement joins TRBV6-1 to TRBJ1-4; D is unclear. CDR1 is MNHNS and CDR2 is SASEGT in the germline V gene. The CDR3 sequence is 17 residues long. V shed 0 bases and J shed 0 bases, with 11 bases lying between them. CDR3 region: CASSEAAEEATNEKLFF. The CDR3 bases are TGTGCCAGCAGTGAAGCCGCGGAGGAGGCAACTAATGAAAAACTGTTTTTT.

This clonotype was counted a few times. Written as DNA, the CDR3 is TGTGCCAGCAGCCAAGGGCTAGCGGGGGGGGTCAATGAGCAGTTCTTC. Residues: CASSQGLAGGVNEQFF. This rearrangement joins TRBV3-1 to TRBJ2-5; 12 nucleotides line up with TRBD2. TRBJ2-1 matches the DNA end more closely, so the J call is doubtful. The length of the CDR3 is 16 residues. CDR1 and CDR2 from the germline V gene are LGHDT and YNNKEL (reference sequence).

The genes are TRBV5-1 and TRBJ1-4; 7 positions match TRBD1. Germline CDR1 SGHRS, CDR2 YFSETQ. The CDR3 spans 14 residues. V was pared by 1 base and J by 8 bases, with 5 bases of the junction left unmatched. The CDR3 spells CASSLTGVDEKLFF. The CDR3 nucleotides are TGCGCCAGCAGCTTGACAGGGGTTGACGAAAAACTGTTTTTT.

The rearrangement uses TRBV6-6 and TRBJ2-5, with TRBD2 matching over 7 bases. Germline assignment: CDR1 MNHNY and CDR2 SVGAGI (reference sequence). Trimming cost V 2 bases and J 5 bases; bases outside gene matches: 5. The CDR3 contains 14 residues. CDR3 protein: CASSYQRGRETQYF. In DNA, the CDR3 is TGTGCCAGCAGTTACCAGCGGGGCCGGGAGACCCAGTACTTC.

The V and J genes are TRBV19 and TRBJ2-5, with 7 positions matching TRBD2. The closer fit of TRBJ2-7 to the DNA end suggests the J call may be wrong. This CDR3 region has 15 residues. The V gene's germline CDR1 is LNHDA and CDR2 SQIVND (reference sequence). CDR3 region: CASSRAGVKIYEQYF. CDR3 DNA sequence: TGTGCCAGTAGTCGCGCGGGAGTAAAGATCTACGAGCAGTACTTC.

The chain combines TRBV3-1 with TRBJ2-7; D unresolved. CDR3 length: 14 amino acids. V was cut by 0 bases and J by 4 bases, with 10 bases left in between. Germline loops: CDR1 LGHDT, CDR2 YNNKEL (reference sequence). The CDR3 spells CASSQEAGSYEQYF. The DNA of the CDR3 is TGTGCCAGCAGCCAAGAAGCCGGATCTTACGAGCAGTACTTC.

This clonotype turned up a few times. Written as DNA, the CDR3 is TGTGCCAGCAGTCCCATAGCACTAGCGGGAGTCGGTGAGCAGTTCTTC. This codes for CASSPIALAGVGEQFF. This rearrangement joins TRBV28 to TRBJ2-1; TRBD2 agrees at 11 bases. This CDR3 has 16 amino acids. Germline V gene lookup returns CDR1 MDHEN and CDR2 SYDVKM. With V trimmed by 5 bases and J by 9 bases, 12 bases remained unmatched. The whole variable domain, remainder taken from reference TRBV28 and TRBJ2-1, is DVKVTQSSRYLVKRTGEKVFLECVQDMDHENMFWYRQDPGLGLRLIYFSYDVKMKEKGDIPEGYSVSREKKERFSLILESASTNQTSMYLCASSPIALAGVGEQFFGPGTRLTVL.

This chain links TRBV25-1 with TRBJ1-2; possible D gene TRBD1, 6 bases. CDR1 and CDR2 from the germline V gene are MGHDK and SYGVNS. The V end was cut by 2 bases, the J end by 8 bases, with 24 bases between. CDR3 length: 17 amino acids. CDR3 residues: CASSERKGGDVWEGYTF. The CDR3 bases are TGTGCCAGCAGTGAACGGAAAGGGGGAGACGTTTGGGAGGGCTACACCTTC.

This clonotype was seen a few times. The DNA for the CDR3 is TGTGCCAGCAGCAAGGGGGACAACCAATACAATGAGCAGTTCTTC. Its translation: CASSKGDNQYNEQFF. The J gene is TRBJ2-1, the V gene TRBV12-3 or TRBV12-4; maybe TRBD1 (6 bases). V lost 6 bases and J 4 bases, leaving 16 bases between the germline ends. The CDR3 runs to 15 residues.

The chain employs TRBV21-1 and TRBJ2-6; whether TRBD1, the table's D call, matches the DNA was not checked. TRBV21-1 is a known pseudogene. The CDR3 runs to 20 residues. The CDR3 spells CASSPQVDSAKNSGANVLTF. DNA of the CDR3: TGTGCCAGCAGCCCTCAAGTCGACAGTGCTAAAAACTCTGGGGCCAACGTCCTGACTTTC.

In its sample, this clonotype was seen a few times. This chain joins TRBV29-1 and TRBJ2-3; 12 positions agree with TRBD2. V lost 5 bases and J lost 2; bases outside the gene matches: 8. There are 16 residues in the CDR3. CDR1 and CDR2 (germline): SQVTM, ANQGSEA. The CDR3 coding sequence is TGCAGCGTTACTAGCGGGGGGCCCTCTTCCACAGATACGCAGTATTTT. Protein: CSVTSGGPSSTDTQYF.

The chain has TRBV7-9 and TRBJ2-7; the D gene is possibly TRBD2 (6 bases). Trimming left V 3 bases short and J 2 bases short, with 14 bases between. CDR1 and CDR2 from the germline V gene are SEHNR and FQNEAQ (reference sequence). The CDR3 sequence is 15 residues long. The CDR3 here is CASSFSPGLTYEQYF. Here the CDR3 DNA reads TGTGCCAGCAGCTTTAGTCCGGGACTGACCTACGAGCAGTACTTC.

This clonotype was seen only a few times. The chain joins TRBV5-5 to TRBJ2-5; a weak D match, TRBD1 (5 bases). Matching the DNA end better, TRBJ2-7 makes the J call doubtful. Germline V lookup: CDR1 SGHKS, CDR2 YYEKEE (reference sequence). The CDR3 covers 14 residues. The CDR3 spells CASSFGAGRYEQYF. Here the CDR3 DNA reads TGTGCCAGCAGCTTCGGAGCAGGGCGGTACGAGCAGTACTTC.